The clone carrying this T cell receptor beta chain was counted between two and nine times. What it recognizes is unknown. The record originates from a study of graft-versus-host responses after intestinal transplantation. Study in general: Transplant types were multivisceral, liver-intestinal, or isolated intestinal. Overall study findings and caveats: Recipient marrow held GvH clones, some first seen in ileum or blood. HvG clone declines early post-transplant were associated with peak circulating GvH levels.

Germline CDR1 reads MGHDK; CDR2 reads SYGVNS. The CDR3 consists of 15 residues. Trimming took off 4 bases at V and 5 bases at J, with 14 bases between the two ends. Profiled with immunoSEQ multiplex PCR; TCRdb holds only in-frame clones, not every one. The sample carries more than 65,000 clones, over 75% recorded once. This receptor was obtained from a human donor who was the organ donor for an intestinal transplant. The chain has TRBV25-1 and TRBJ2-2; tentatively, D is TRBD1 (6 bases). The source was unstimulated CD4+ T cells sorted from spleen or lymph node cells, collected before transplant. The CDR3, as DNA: TGTGCCAGCAGTGGTAAGGGGGATGTAACCGGGGAGCTGTTTTTT. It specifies CASSGKGDVTGELFF.